The subject of this entry is one TCR beta chain. V was clipped by 2 bases and J by 6 bases; unmatched bases: 5. This CDR3 is 14 amino acids long. Germline CDR1 SGHKS, CDR2 YYEKEE (reference sequence). The data stem from a study of blood T cell repertoires in COVID-19. Study details: Both acute and convalescent COVID-19 samples were obtained from the United States, Italy and Spain. The analysed material was cDNA or gDNA that came from T cells, B-cell-depleted T cells, or PBMCs.

Only in-frame clones appear in the TCRdb table, and some are missing; sequencing was by immunoSEQ multiplex PCR. The sample consists of 130,000 to 150,000 clones, more than 75% of them appearing once. Enrolled during active infection, Seattle patients were then followed longitudinally. Sequences were obtained from peripheral blood. This clonotype originated in a woman in her sixties or seventies with COVID-19, enrolled during active disease. The chain couples TRBV5-5 to TRBJ2-7, with 10 bases matching TRBD1. The DNA of the CDR3 is TGTGCCAGCAGCTTAGGGACAGGGGTCGGCGAGCAGTACTTC. Translation gives CASSLGTGVGEQYF.